This T cell receptor delta chain was identified during a study of gamma-delta T cells after stem cell transplantation. TCRdb redid the clone calls on the RT-PCR reads with CATT. The data contain about 200 delta-chain clones, roughly 44% of them singletons. There are 20 residues in the CDR3. V was pared by 3 bases and J by 0 bases, with 26 bases between. The germline V gene has CDR1 TSWWSYY and CDR2 QGS. Input material: gamma-delta T cells. The source is a human donor. It is not recorded whose cells these are; they may come from a transplant donor. V and J are TRDV1 and TRDJ1; D is perhaps TRDD2 (7 bases). The J gene was missing in TCRdb and was found by matching the end of the DNA to germline. The CDR3 is CALGDPIPTSDTPDTDKLIF. In DNA, the CDR3 is TGTGCTCTTGGGGACCCCATTCCTACGTCGGATACTCCGGACACCGATAAACTCATCTTT.